The sequence of this T cell receptor beta chain was determined in a study of T cells in Graves' hyperthyroidism and ophthalmopathy. General study findings and limits: Model-based prediction identified ophthalmopathy a median around seven months prior to its onset.

The investigators amplified TCR beta CDR3 regions from RNA transcripts. First-round RT-PCR targeting the TCR CDR3 was performed with the HTBI primer set. One entry per CDR3 protein, called by TCRdb with MiXCR from the multiplex PCR reads. There are a few hundred thousand distinct CDR3 sequences in the sample; around 20% occur only once, and over 35% lies in the top ten. This clonotype has just a few counts. The target antigen is unknown. The sequenced sample was blood. This sequence was found in a man between 18 and 29 years old with Graves' ophthalmopathy.

The CDR3 DNA sequence: TGCAGTGCACGGCGGTTTTTGGGGAACACTGAAGCTTTCTTT. Amino acid sequence: CSARRFLGNTEAFF. The rearrangement uses TRBV20-1 and TRBJ1-1; D unclear. Germline loops: CDR1 DFQATT, CDR2 SNEGSKA (reference sequence). V lost 6 bases, J lost 1 base, and 15 bases lay in between. This CDR3 has 14 amino acids.